The TCR beta chain described here comes from a study of cytomegalovirus exposure and HLA in healthy donors (dated by TCRdb to between 2016 and 2019). For context, the study as a whole: An earlier analysis of 550 to 700 of the donors reported approximately 270 Gb of sequence data and around 110 million unique TCR beta sequences from about 179 million T cells. Alongside the repertoire data, information on donor age, sex, ethnicity and CMV serostatus was compiled. Several DR-DQ haplotypes were treated as single units for association and clustering because of strong linkage in the cohort. On average, roughly 250,000 unique TCR beta nucleotide sequences were sequenced per donor among more than 350 genotyped donors of the cohort, with around 19% of those sequences being non-productive. In a later genetic analysis, genome-wide SNP genotypes for 398 of the 666 donors were used, and that subset was treated as a discovery cohort. An early release that covered roughly 600 HLA-typed donors contained approximately 300 gigabases of sequencing data and 75 million to 100 million unique TCR sequences. In an earlier analysis of over 550 of the donors, high-throughput TCR beta sequencing was used to judge whether each TCR beta V gene segment behaved as functional or pseudogenic. All discovery cohort repertoires had been generated using a single sequencing platform. The later analysis used no new phenotypic data to find candidate immune exposures, relying instead on TCR beta sequences and their occurrence across donors. In a later analysis, previously published TCR beta repertoires from about 640 donors were re-analyzed and high-resolution HLA genotyping was added so that TCR occurrence patterns could be studied. Class I and class II HLA loci were covered by the typing at four-digit resolution. Among the approximately 400 genotyped donors, 75% to 90% belonged to the genetic ancestry cluster associated with self-reported Caucasian donors. A separate validation cohort of roughly 110 different subjects was used in addition to the approximately 700-subject first cohort. Using immunosequencing, the study profiled T cell repertoires from around 670 subjects and related those repertoires to cytomegalovirus serostatus. High-throughput TCR immunosequencing, statistical association of individual TCRs with disease status, and machine learning were combined to predict cytomegalovirus infection status. The study aimed to test whether signatures of past pathogen exposure could be identified by cataloging public T cell receptors. Typing coverage varied by locus: roughly 629-640 donors for A, B, C, DRB1 and DQB1; about 520 for DQA1; approximately 610 for DPA1; 450 to 480 for DPB1. Points the paper makes about the study in general: In both the original and validation cohorts, the classifier was reported to diagnose cytomegalovirus status with high specificity and sensitivity. HLA typing was unavailable for some donors at each locus, so association tests used only the typed subset. The study gave a list of over 150 TCR beta chains associated with cytomegalovirus. In a later genetic analysis, fewer N-insertions in productive TCRs were reported among donors in an Asian-associated ancestry cluster than the roughly 640-donor mean. A group of highly shared sequence variants was considered likely to be a technical artifact of the sequencing pipeline. Only TCR beta chains were sequenced in this cohort, and the absence of alpha or paired-chain data limited detectable features. Linkage disequilibrium might explain the correlated functional status among segregating V segments, but an unknown experimental factor could not be ruled out. It was suggested by the authors that the approach could potentially be generalized to other disease states and immunological phenotypes. When HLA alleles, especially DR and DQ, strongly co-occurred, attributing TCR associations to individual alleles was difficult. According to a later analysis, TCR association rates differed among HLA loci, with DRB1 alleles showing the most associated TCRs and HLA-C alleles showing the fewest. Specific HLA alleles were associated with more than 15,000 TCR beta sequences at a false discovery rate of 0.05 in a later analysis. In a later analysis, several top co-occurrence clusters were reported to appear linked to parvovirus B19, influenza, CMV and Epstein-Barr virus. Most CMV-associated TCR beta chains appeared to be HLA-restricted in a later analysis, and the HLA associations seemed to be driven largely by CMV exposure. The only immune exposure information available for the cohort was CMV serostatus. Because counts were too low, 15 to 20 rarely observed V segments, including chromosome 9 orphons, were left out of the earlier analysis of 500 to 750 of the donors. In vitro tests confirmed that a few of the cytomegalovirus-associated TCR beta chains recognize cytomegalovirus antigens. In an earlier analysis of 587 of the donors, most TCR beta V segments were observed in productive rearrangements about 87% or about 30% of the time, broadly matching IMGT annotations. Most TCR sequences were seen in very few donors, while some public TCRs were found in many individuals. Compared with equally common non-associated chains, HLA-associated TCR beta chains in a later analysis were more clonally expanded and had lower generation probabilities. Presence/absence analyses assumed roughly uniform sequencing depth across donors, an assumption that may not hold. In a later genetic analysis, a missense DCLRE1C variant was associated with V-gene and J-gene trimming of TCR beta chains, and the association was replicated in an independent cohort. A further reported finding was that TCR beta sequences accurately predicted the HLA-A and HLA-B alleles for most subjects in the first cohort.

Library creation used the immunoSEQ multiplex PCR assay. A mixture of 60 forward primers for TCR Vbeta segments and 13 reverse primers for TCR Jbeta segments was used in the multiplex PCR. Amplification of the CDR3 region of rearranged TCR beta genes was performed with a multiplex PCR assay on genomic DNA. The Illumina HiSeq System was used to sequence the amplified TCR beta libraries as 87-base-pair reads. Turning to the authors' computational methods: Across the 670 or so repertoires, a later analysis counted around 80 million unique TCR beta chains, 9.5 million to 13 million of which were shared by at least two donors. Raw reads were error-corrected and collapsed into unique sequences with a nearest-neighbor algorithm that merged closely related sequences to remove PCR and sequencing errors. Alignment of CDR3 sequences to IMGT reference sequences was used to assign V, D and J gene segments. For a sequence to be retained, at least a six-nucleotide match to both a V gene segment and a J gene segment was required. A rearrangement was called productive if the CDR3 had no stop codons and remained in frame with V and J, and every other rearrangement was called non-productive. CDR3 was defined according to IMGT convention as the region running from the second conserved V-encoded cysteine to the conserved J-encoded phenylalanine. Sequences without an unambiguous match to a single V gene segment were excluded from the earlier analysis of 500 to 700 of the donors. In an earlier analysis of some 590 of the donors, a V segment was called functional when productive rearrangements were above 56.7%, and segregating when the standard deviation between donors exceeded 5%. A statistical classification framework was built to diagnose cytomegalovirus status from the catalog of TCR beta chain sequences. A later analysis assigned V and J genes by comparing TCR nucleotide sequences with IMGT/GENE-DB human TR gene sequences. Using the TCRdist pipeline, a later analysis assigned CDR3 sequences along with most-parsimonious VDJ recombination scenarios. In a later analysis, every TCR beta chain was defined by the combination of its CDR3 amino acid sequence and its V-gene family, and reads without a unique V-gene family were dropped. A later analysis removed several hundred highly shared, low-generation-probability nucleotide sequences to deal with suspected cross-contamination and a sequencing artifact. A later analysis calculated a clonal expansion index for each public chain from normalized within-repertoire ranks of inferred template counts. In a later analysis, generation probabilities were computed with a VDJ recombination model fitted to out-of-frame rearrangements, and the resulting probabilities were checked against IGoR. In a later analysis, TCR-TCR, TCR-HLA and TCR-CMV co-occurrence was scored with hypergeometric tests, and a repertoire-size bias correction was applied to TCR pairs. A later analysis estimated false discovery rates by permuting HLA or CMV assignments 20 times. In a later analysis, co-occurring TCRs were grouped using DBSCAN, and TCRdist sequence similarity was added for clustering within HLA-allele-positive subsets. Repertoires with fewer than 30,000 or more than 120,000 public chains were left out of co-occurrence clustering, as were four to six repertoires with anomalous nucleotide sharing. The source is immuneACCESS, and TCRdb retained only in-frame sequences with V and J called. Part of the clones is not carried over; for the studies checked, unresolved V genes explain less than half of this, and the remainder is unexplained. Clone size and V and J calls were adopted from that table, with D and trimming inferred from the DNA. For this sample there are 120,000 to 150,000 clones; approximately 83% appear just once. Of the sample, roughly 2% is held by the ten largest clones.

On this clone itself: No cognate antigen has been identified for it. No quality values exist for individual bases; no much larger clone is one base distant.

The cohort was made up of 666 healthy bone marrow donors. All cohort members were sampled while nominally healthy, although unrecorded immune exposures were likely present. The donor tested CMV seronegative, placing the donor among the 352 seronegative members of the cohort. Every donor gave a peripheral blood sample, and the peripheral blood mononuclear cells from that sample were used for TCR beta sequencing. The Qiagen DNeasy Blood Extraction Kit was used to extract genomic DNA from the blood cell samples. This TCR came from a woman between 40 and 50 years old in good health and CMV-seronegative. Sample: PBMCs.

The CDR3 region has the sequence CASRGGTSAHKRYEQYF. At the DNA level, the sequence is TGTGCCAGCAGGGGGGGGACTAGCGCTCACAAACGGTACGAGCAGTACTTC. The V gene is TRBV21-1 and the J gene is TRBJ2-7; the tabulated D call, TRBD2, remains unverified against the DNA. TRBV21-1 is designated a pseudogene. The cysteine opens and the phenylalanine closes a CDR3 of 17 amino acids. CDR3 DNA only is kept here, 51 bases in frame from base 1.